The T cell receptor (beta chain) under discussion was sequenced for a study of T cell repertoires in cytomegalovirus infection. TCRdb re-analysed the reads in MiXCR, keeping a single row per CDR3 protein. The top ten clones hold around a sixth of a sample with hundreds of thousands of distinct CDR3 sequences, roughly 33% of them seen once. This clonotype appeared a single time. Its cognate antigen is unknown. V shed 0 bases and J shed 3 bases, with 13 bases lying between them. The CDR3 contains 15 residues. Germline lookup yields CDR1 SGHRS and CDR2 YFSETQ. This TCR derives from a human donor in good health (CMV status not recorded). Some clones in this sample may be carry-over from other donors' samples. The chain carries TRBV5-1 and TRBJ2-7; a weak D match, TRBD1 (5 bases). Specimen: cultured PBMCs, collected from culture after CMV antigen stimulation. CDR3 DNA sequence: TGCGCCAGCAGCTTGGCAACAGGAGAGTTCTACGAGCAGTACTTC. Encoded protein: CASSLATGEFYEQYF.